This T cell receptor beta chain emerged from a study of control samples from healthy donors and cancer patients. Deletions cut 4 bases from V and 10 bases from J, with 16 bases between. CDR3 length: 14 residues. The germline V gene encodes CDR1 LGHDT and CDR2 YNNKEL (reference sequence). The protocol was immunoSEQ multiplex PCR, while the TCRdb copy is restricted to in-frame clones and leaves out a portion. The sample contains approximately 82,000 clones, around 94% of which appear only once. Only a few counts were recorded for this clone. This TCR came from a woman in her late teens or twenties in good health. Sequencing used blood. The chain couples TRBV3-1 (or the pseudogene TRBV3-2) to TRBJ1-4; the D gene is possibly TRBD1 (5 bases). DNA of the CDR3: TGTGCCAGCAGCCCTCCCGGGGACTTATCAAAACTGTTTTTT. Translated, it gives CASSPPGDLSKLFF.